This T cell receptor (beta chain) comes out of a study of blood T cell repertoires in COVID-19 (TCRdb year 2020). Background on the whole study: Collaborator samples came from the United States, Italy and Spain and covered acute and convalescent phases of COVID-19. Sample metadata almost always included a de-identified subject ID, COVID-19 status, age in years and sex. The dataset comprised deeply sampled blood TCRbeta repertoires from subjects exposed to, actively infected with, or recovered from COVID-19. A freely available public database, intended as a resource for researchers studying the immune response to SARS-CoV-2, is where the repertoires were released. The samples were drawn from the first 160 participants of the ongoing ImmuneRACE study and from some 1,300 subjects provided by 6 global collaborators. The material from the prospective study consisted of cDNA or gDNA derived from T cells, B-cell-depleted T cells, or PBMCs. Where available, HLA class I and class II types were taken from metadata supplied by the sample provider and were not determined by assay-based typing.

TCRbeta CDR3 regions were amplified from genomic DNA using the immunoSEQ Assay, a bias-controlled multiplex PCR. The authors' pipeline ran thus. Nucleated cell counts per sample were estimated from amplification of reference gene primers within the assay. To quantify the absolute abundance of each unique TCRbeta CDR3 rearrangement, sequence reads were collapsed and filtered. For each sample, productive Simpson clonality was calculated by taking the square root of Simpson's diversity index across productive rearrangements. TCRdb stores this immuneACCESS table with in-frame sequences only. Part of the clones is absent; in the studies checked, under half of the shortfall reflects unresolved V genes, and no reason is known for the rest. The V and J calls and clone size were taken over from that table, and D and trimming were inferred from the DNA. In this sample the table shows approximately 90,000 clones, about nine tenths of which occur a single time. The top ten clones comprise 1.5% to 2% of the sample.

CDR1 and CDR2 (MNHEY, SVGAGI) derive from the germline V gene. V is trimmed back by 2 bases and J by 4 bases, and the junction contains 6 bases that no gene match accounts for. The CDR3, from cysteine to phenylalanine, totals 16 residues. Only the CDR3 portion is preserved as DNA: 48 bases, with reading frame beginning at the first base. Whole blood was collected in K2EDTA tubes by collaborating institutions according to the institutions' own protocols. Collaborator samples were shipped for TCRbeta analysis as frozen whole blood, isolated PBMCs, or DNA extracted from either sample type. What the research found in general, with its limitations: Clinical and demographic metadata were provided uncurated, with the amount varying by source and participant.

With regard to this clone: Its antigen target is currently unknown. Base qualities are not provided; no much larger clone lies one nucleotide away.

The V and J segments used are TRBV6-5 and TRBJ1-5; the junction holds 9 bases that match TRBD1. The sequenced material came from peripheral blood. The receptor comes from a man in his sixties with acute or convalescent COVID-19. The DNA sequence is as follows: TGTGCCAGCAGTTACCGAGGGACAGGGAAAAATCAGCCCCAGCATTTT. It specifies CASSYRGTGKNQPQHF.